These 26 T cell receptor beta chains were sequenced from one sample in a study of blood T cells in healthy people across ages. PCR was performed a second time for roughly 6 to 12 cycles using a sample-barcoded 5' primer and a J-beta primer mix. TCRdb re-derived calls from the 5' RACE reads in MiXCR, one entry per CDR3 protein. The sample has about 780,000 distinct CDR3 sequences, 62% seen once. Material: blood. The receptors derive from a man aged 25 to 40 in good health.

V usage is TRBV9 and J usage is TRBJ1-4; no clear D gene. This CDR3 region has 14 residues. V was trimmed by 3 bases and J by 7 bases, leaving 13 bases between them. Germline V gene data show CDR1 as SGDLS and CDR2 as YYNGEE. CDR3 protein: CASSEEPYGEKLFF. The CDR3 DNA reads TGTGCCAGCAGCGAGGAACCTTATGGTGAAAAACTGTTTTTT.

This clonotype was detected only once. The chain couples TRBV12-3 or TRBV12-4 to TRBJ2-3; perhaps TRBD2 as D (5 bases). The CDR3 runs to 14 residues. V dropped 8 bases and J dropped 3 bases, with 15 bases sitting between them. The CDR3 is CASGNAGLTDTQYF. DNA for the CDR3: TGTGCCAGCGGGAACGCGGGTTTAACAGATACGCAGTATTTT.

The chain uses TRBV27 and TRBJ2-1; 10 bases line up with TRBD2. The CDR3 has 14 residues. Germline V lookup: CDR1 MNHEY, CDR2 SMNVEV (reference sequence). J gave up 9 bases and V 6 bases, and 8 bases lay outside the gene matches. The CDR3 here is CASRAGSGGFEQFF. CDR3 coding DNA: TGTGCCAGCAGAGCCGGTAGCGGGGGGTTTGAGCAGTTCTTC.

To note about this clonotype: The junction shows a germline mismatch at one end, possibly a read error. This rearrangement joins TRBV29-1 to TRBJ2-3; weak D call: TRBD1 (6 bases). Germline CDR1 reads SQVTM; CDR2 reads ANQGSEA. The CDR3 consists of 14 residues. CDR3 nucleotides: TGCAGCGCTGAACTCCCCAGGGGTACAGATACGCAGTATTTT. This translates into CSAELPRGTDTQYF.

This chain links TRBV14 with TRBJ1-1, with D uncertain. Germline V gives CDR1 SGHDN, CDR2 FVKESK. Trimming removed 8 bases from V and 4 bases from J, with 8 bases in between. This CDR3 is built from 11 residues. The CDR3 region is CASGGVTEAFF. In DNA, the CDR3 is TGTGCCAGCGGTGGGGTCACTGAAGCTTTCTTT.

The rearrangement uses TRBV5-6 and TRBJ2-1; 13 nucleotides align to TRBD2. The CDR3 loop spans 18 amino acids. V was pared by 0 bases and J by 4 bases, with 7 bases of the junction left unmatched. CDR1 SGHDT and CDR2 YYEEEE come from the germline V gene. The CDR3 protein is CASSLAGLAGAPYNEQFF. Here the CDR3 DNA reads TGTGCCAGCAGCTTGGCCGGACTAGCGGGGGCCCCATACAATGAGCAGTTCTTC.

This clonotype was counted ten times or more. The rearrangement links TRBV10-3 to TRBJ2-5, with D perhaps assigned TRBD1 or TRBD2 (5 bases each). Germline CDR1 ENHRY, CDR2 SYGVKD. Trimming took off 4 bases at V and 5 bases at J, with 17 bases between the two ends. The CDR3 is 15 amino acids. The CDR3, as DNA: TGTGCCATCAGTGGGGAAAGCCAGGGAGACGAGACCCAGTACTTC. Its translation is CAISGESQGDETQYF.

V and J are TRBV5-1 and TRBJ1-1; D remains unclear. The CDR3 covers 14 residues. Germline lookup yields CDR1 SGHRS and CDR2 YFSETQ. Trimming took off 8 bases at V and 4 bases at J, with 18 bases between the two ends. CDR3 nucleotide sequence: TGCGCCAGTTTGCCGGGAGTCGAGGGCACTGAAGCTTTCTTT. It translates to CASLPGVEGTEAFF.

The chain has TRBV14 and TRBJ1-5; maybe TRBD1 (5 bases). This CDR3 has 17 residues. Germline lookup yields CDR1 SGHDN and CDR2 FVKESK. V dropped 0 bases and J dropped 3 bases, with 15 bases sitting between them. The CDR3, as DNA: TGTGCCAGCAGCCAAGAAGGGGACGTAATAGTCAATCAGCCCCAGCATTTT. Translation gives CASSQEGDVIVNQPQHF.

This chain links TRBV6-5 with TRBJ1-4; 7 positions agree with TRBD1. J lost 2 bases, V lost 5 bases, and 8 bases had no gene match. Germline V gives CDR1 MNHEY, CDR2 SVGAGI. This CDR3 has 16 amino acids. The CDR3 region has the DNA TGTGCCAGCAGTCCTTCCCCAGGGGGTACTAATGAAAAACTGTTTTTT. Protein sequence: CASSPSPGGTNEKLFF.

This clonotype was seen a few times. V gene TRBV21-1 combines with J gene TRBJ2-7; the table's D call TRBD1 went unverified against the DNA. TRBV21-1 is noted as a pseudogene. The CDR3 is made up of 17 amino acids. The CDR3 here is CASSKAEGALVAYEQYF. Here the CDR3 DNA reads TGTGCCAGCAGCAAAGCAGAGGGGGCTTTGGTAGCCTACGAGCAGTACTTC.

The chain uses TRBV6-6 and TRBJ2-7; a weak D match, TRBD1 (5 bases). The ends were cut back, 2 bases at V and 6 bases at J, with 8 bases in the middle. The germline gives CDR1 MNHNY, CDR2 SVGAGI (reference sequence). This CDR3 has 12 amino acids. CDR3 in amino acids: CASSYDRTEQYF. The CDR3 DNA is TGTGCCAGCAGTTACGACAGAACCGAGCAGTACTTC.

The J gene is TRBJ1-5, the V gene TRBV6-5; TRBD1 matches at 9 bases. V gave up 0 bases and J gave up 4 bases; unmatched junction bases: 4. This CDR3 is 16 amino acids long. Germline V gene lookup returns CDR1 MNHEY and CDR2 SVGAGI. The CDR3 DNA follows: TGTGCCAGCAGTTACTCGGGACAGGGCTTGAATCAGCCCCAGCATTTT. Amino acid sequence: CASSYSGQGLNQPQHF.

The V and J genes are TRBV5-1 and TRBJ2-4; no definite D call. The J call may be incorrect, as the DNA end agrees better with TRBJ2-7. Germline loops: CDR1 SGHRS, CDR2 YFSETQ. The CDR3 runs to 13 residues. CDR3 coding DNA: TGCGCCAGCAGCCAAAGAGGCAACTACGAGCAGTACTTC. Its protein product is CASSQRGNYEQYF.

This rearrangement joins TRBV20-1 to TRBJ1-4; 9 bases are a match to TRBD1. V lost 3 bases and J lost 2; bases outside the gene matches: 10. CDR3 size: 17 residues. Germline values: CDR1 DFQATT, CDR2 SNEGSKA (reference sequence). The CDR3 reads CSARAVGGQGTNEKLFF. The DNA of the CDR3 is TGCAGTGCTAGGGCGGTCGGCGGACAGGGGACTAATGAAAAACTGTTTTTT.

Concerning this clonotype itself: A read error may produce the germline difference seen at one junction end. The chain joins TRBV6-2 or TRBV6-3 to TRBJ2-7; D possibly uses TRBD1 or TRBD2 (5 bases each). This CDR3 is 13 amino acids long. In germline, CDR1 is MNHEY, CDR2 SVGEGT. CDR3 sequence reads: CASRGTDNYEQNF. The CDR3 region has the DNA TGTGCCAGCAGGGGGACGGACAACTACGAGCAGAACTTC.

This chain connects TRBV20-1 to TRBJ2-2; TRBD2 is a possible D gene (5 bases). This CDR3 is 13 amino acids long. Germline CDR1 reads DFQATT; CDR2 reads SNEGSKA (reference sequence). V was shortened by 1 base and J by 6 bases, with 9 bases between the two germline ends. CDR3 in amino acids: CSARGGYSGELFF. DNA of the CDR3: TGCAGTGCTAGAGGAGGGTACTCCGGGGAGCTGTTTTTT.

This clonotype was counted between two and nine times. The chain recombines TRBV6-2 or TRBV6-3 with TRBJ1-2, with D tentatively TRBD1 (5 bases). CDR3 length equals 15 residues. With 5 bases removed from V and 4 bases from J, the gap between germline ends came to 17 bases. The germline CDR1 and CDR2 sequences are MNHEY and SVGEGT. The DNA for the CDR3 is TGTGCCAGCAGTCTCCAGCGGGCCAGGGCCTATGGCTACACCTTC. Translation gives CASSLQRARAYGYTF.

V and J are TRBV27 and TRBJ2-1; D ambiguous. The CDR3 has 13 residues. V was pared by 3 bases and J by 6 bases, with 9 bases between. CDR1 is MNHEY, CDR2 SMNVEV, per germline (reference sequence). The CDR3 is CASSFHRLNEQFF. The CDR3 DNA reads as TGTGCCAGCAGTTTCCACAGACTCAATGAGCAGTTCTTC.

The gene calls are TRBV29-1 and TRBJ2-1, with D perhaps assigned TRBD1 or TRBD2 (6 bases each). Germline V CDR1 and CDR2: SQVTM, ANQGSEA. CDR3 length equals 14 residues. The V gene lost 3 bases and the J gene lost 4 bases, with 13 bases spanning the gap. The CDR3 reads CSVDSQGRYNEQFF. The CDR3 region has the DNA TGCAGCGTTGACTCGCAGGGGAGGTACAATGAGCAGTTCTTC.

Notes on this clonotype: The junction shows a germline mismatch at one end, possibly a read error. The chain recombines TRBV11-2 with TRBJ1-2; TRBD1 matches 7 bases. This CDR3 has 17 residues. Germline assignment: CDR1 SGHAT and CDR2 FQNNGV. CDR3 in DNA: TGTGCCAGCAGCCTAGACTCGACCGAGACAGGGCTCTATGGCTACACCTTC. This translates into CASSLDSTETGLYGYTF.

In this sample, this clonotype turned up a few times. The V gene is TRBV7-2, the J gene TRBJ2-5; D is unresolved. CDR1 is SGHTA and CDR2 is FQGNSA in the germline V gene. The CDR3 sequence is 15 residues long. V lost 5 bases to trimming and J lost 1 base, with 14 bases between them. CDR3 loop: CASSPQIELQETQYF. CDR3 nucleotides: TGTGCCAGCAGCCCGCAGATCGAGCTCCAAGAGACCCAGTACTTC. Together with reference TRBV7-2 and TRBJ2-5, the CDR3 gives the full variable domain: GAGVSQSPSNKVTEKGKDVELRCDPISGHTALYWYRQSLGQGLEFLIYFQGNSAPDKSGLPSDRFSAERTGGSVSTLTIQRTQQEDSAVYLCASSPQIELQETQYFGPGTRLLVL.

As DNA, the CDR3 is TGTGCCAGCAGCGCCGATGGACTCCCTCACAATGAGCAGTTCTTC. This sequence encodes CASSADGLPHNEQFF. This chain uses TRBV9 with TRBJ2-1; TRBD2 is a possible D gene (5 bases). The germline V and J ends were trimmed by 3 bases and 5 bases, with 15 bases remaining between them. This CDR3 contains 15 residues. CDR1 and CDR2 (germline): SGDLS, YYNGEE.

The chain links TRBV5-1 to TRBJ2-7; TRBD1 is a possible D gene (8 bases). This CDR3 comprises 14 residues. The germline CDR1 and CDR2 sequences are SGHRS and YFSETQ. Deletions cut 5 bases from V and 0 bases from J, with 12 bases between. The CDR3 is CASSTGGASYEQYF. CDR3 bases: TGCGCCAGCAGTACAGGGGGGGCCTCCTACGAGCAGTACTTC. Full variable domain (missing parts from reference TRBV5-1 and TRBJ2-7): KAGVTQTPRYLIKTRGQQVTLSCSPISGHRSVSWYQQTPGQGLQFLFEYFSETQRNKGNFPGRFSGRQFSNSRSEMNVSTLELGDSALYLCASSTGGASYEQYFGPGTRLTVT.

The J gene is TRBJ2-3, the V gene TRBV25-1; 9 nucleotides align to TRBD1. The CDR3 is 14 amino acids. V trimming: 5 bases; J trimming: 4 bases; junction bases outside the gene matches: 4. Germline CDR1 reads MGHDK; CDR2 reads SYGVNS. The CDR3 loop reads CASSQDRGPDTQYF. CDR3 bases: TGTGCCAGCAGTCAGGACAGGGGCCCAGATACGCAGTATTTT.

The chain recombines TRBV7-9 with TRBJ2-5, with TRBD1 matching 7 bases. V was pared by 3 bases and J by 5 bases, with 0 bases of the junction left unmatched. This CDR3 is built from 12 residues. The V gene's germline CDR1 is SEHNR and CDR2 FQNEAQ (reference sequence). The CDR3: CASSFRGETQYF. The CDR3 DNA reads as TGTGCCAGCAGCTTCAGGGGGGAGACCCAGTACTTC. Drawing the rest from reference TRBV7-9 and TRBJ2-5, the complete variable domain is DTGVSQNPRHKITKRGQNVTFRCDPISEHNRLYWYRQTLGQGPEFLTYFQNEAQLEKSRLLSDRFSAERPKGSFSTLEIQRTEQGDSAMYLCASSFRGETQYFGPGTRLLVL.